This T cell receptor (beta chain) was retrieved from a study of OX40 agonist ivuxolimab in advanced cancers. Findings of the study overall: Clones of CD4+ and CD8+ blood T cells grew by week 6 at doses of 0.1 to 3.0 mg/kg. Several nonresponders also turned out to have low normalized T-cell clonal expansion. CD8+ T cells showed, on average, more clonal expansion than CD4+ cells.

In the case of this clone: The target antigen is unknown.

Generated by immunoSEQ multiplex PCR, the TCRdb table keeps only in-frame clones and is missing some. Seen here are approximately 74,000 clones, 90% observed once, and the top ten hold about 10%. Losses at the gene ends were 0 bases for V and 6 bases for J; bases not matched to a gene: 7. CDR1 is SGHDN, CDR2 FVKESK, per germline. The CDR3 has 16 residues. The source is an adult with an advanced solid tumor such as melanoma, head and neck, liver or kidney cancer. The V gene is TRBV14, the J gene TRBJ2-1, with 8 nucleotides matching TRBD2. This sample comprised CD4+ or CD8+ T cells sorted from blood, obtained in a trial of the OX40 agonist ivuxolimab. The CDR3 nucleotides are TGTGCCAGCAGCCAAGATCGTCGGCTAGCGGGCAATGAGCAGTTCTTC. Amino acid sequence: CASSQDRRLAGNEQFF.